The 25 T cell receptor beta chains presented below share a single source sample, sequenced in a study of CD8 T cells in Susac syndrome. A quantity of 0.5 to 1 ug RNA underwent reverse transcription using random hexamers. TCRdb recomputed calls from the immunoSEQ multiplex PCR reads with MiXCR, one row per CDR3 protein. The sample lists approximately 140,000 distinct CDR3 sequences, 80% seen once, with around 0.49% in the top ten. Sequenced: CD8+ T cells from PBMCs. The receptors originated from a human donor with multiple sclerosis.

This chain connects TRBV19 to TRBJ2-2; D gene ambiguous. The V gene's germline CDR1 is LNHDA and CDR2 SQIVND (reference sequence). The CDR3 is 12 amino acids. Trimming shortened V by 3 bases and J by 8 bases, and 7 bases separated the two germline ends. The CDR3 DNA reads TGTGCCAGTAGTATGGCCCGAGGGGAGCTGTTTTTT. Its translation: CASSMARGELFF. The complete variable domain, with remaining parts taken from reference TRBV19 and TRBJ2-2, reads DGGITQSPKYLFRKEGQNVTLSCEQNLNHDAMYWYRQDPGQGLRLIYYSQIVNDFQKGDIAEGYSVSREKKESFPLTVTSAQKNPTAFYLCASSMARGELFFGEGSRLTVL.

V is TRBV27 and J is TRBJ2-6, with TRBD1 matching over 7 bases. The CDR3 has 15 amino acids. V was clipped by 5 bases and J by 3 bases; unmatched bases: 4. CDR1 and CDR2 from the germline V gene are MNHEY and SMNVEV (reference sequence). This CDR3 is CASSLTGSGANVLTF. The CDR3 DNA sequence: TGTGCCAGCAGTCTGACAGGGAGTGGGGCCAACGTCCTGACTTTC.

The rearrangement links TRBV12-3 or TRBV12-4 to TRBJ2-7, with D possibly TRBD2 on 5 matching bases. The CDR3 runs 13 residues. Deletions cut 5 bases from V and 4 bases from J, with 12 bases between. CDR3 bases: TGTGCCAGCAGTAACGACGGAGGATACGAGCAGTACTTC. As protein: CASSNDGGYEQYF.

The rearrangement uses TRBV6-2 or TRBV6-3 and TRBJ2-7; D is perhaps TRBD2 (6 bases). Per the germline V gene, CDR1 is MNHEY and CDR2 is SVGEGT. Trimming cost V 6 bases and J 4 bases, with 28 bases left between them. CDR3 length: 18 amino acids. The CDR3 protein is CASSLLGLRDDLKYEQYV. The CDR3 DNA reads as TGTGCCAGCAGCCTCCTTGGTTTGCGGGATGACCTCAAATACGAGCAGTACGTC.

The chain carries TRBV19 and TRBJ2-7; 7 bases agree with TRBD1. V gave up 4 bases and J gave up 4 bases; unmatched junction bases: 13. Germline values: CDR1 LNHDA, CDR2 SQIVND (reference sequence). The CDR3 extends over 16 amino acids. This CDR3 reads CASSTTARGQFYEQYF. As DNA, the CDR3 is TGTGCCAGTAGTACTACCGCCCGGGGACAGTTTTACGAGCAGTACTTC.

CDR3 nucleotides: TGTGCCAGCAGCCATGGAGGATTAGCGGGGGGTTTTTACAATGAGCAGTTCTTC. Its protein product is CASSHGGLAGGFYNEQFF. The gene calls are TRBV3-1 and TRBJ2-1, with 10 bases lining up with TRBD2. After removal of 3 bases from V and 4 bases from J, the junction contained 12 bases not matched to a gene. The germline gives CDR1 LGHDT, CDR2 YNNKEL (reference sequence). The CDR3 extends over 18 amino acids.

This chain uses TRBV28 with TRBJ2-1, with TRBD2 identical over 8 bases. The CDR3 runs to 16 residues. The germline CDR1 and CDR2 sequences are MDHEN and SYDVKM. V dropped 3 bases and J dropped 0; count of bases not matched to a gene: 4. CDR3 in amino acids: CASSFERGSSYNEQFF. CDR3 nucleotides: TGTGCCAGCAGTTTCGAGCGGGGGAGCTCCTACAATGAGCAGTTCTTC.

The genes are TRBV28 and TRBJ2-7; D may match TRBD1 or TRBD2 (6 bases each). The CDR3 extends over 14 amino acids. Trimming took 3 bases from V and 7 from J, leaving 16 bases between them. Looked up from germline, CDR1 is MDHEN and CDR2 is SYDVKM. The CDR3 protein is CASSFRAEGGEQYF. The CDR3 nucleotides read TGTGCCAGCAGTTTCCGGGCTGAAGGGGGGGAGCAGTACTTC.

This clonotype was picked up a small number of times. The J gene is TRBJ2-3, the V gene TRBV4-3, with D possibly TRBD2 on 6 matching bases. The ends were cut back, 2 bases at V and 1 base at J, with 13 bases in the middle. Germline lookup yields CDR1 LGHNA and CDR2 YSLEER. The CDR3 has 16 amino acids. The CDR3, as DNA: TGCGCCAGCAGCCAATCGTTCGGGAGAGGCACAGATACGCAGTATTTT. Protein: CASSQSFGRGTDTQYF.

The chain couples TRBV6-2 or TRBV6-3 to TRBJ2-2; 13 bases fit TRBD2. V shed 2 bases, J shed 5 bases, and the junction held 8 bases outside the gene matches. In germline, CDR1 is MNHEY, CDR2 SVGEGT. The CDR3 is 18 residues long. The CDR3 bases are TGTGCCAGCAGTTACATGGGACTAGCGGGAAGGAGGACCGGGGAGCTGTTTTTT. Translation: CASSYMGLAGRRTGELFF.

The chain has TRBV4-1 and TRBJ1-1, with unresolved D. Trimming took off 0 bases at V and 5 bases at J, with 4 bases between the two ends. The CDR3 is made up of 12 amino acids. Germline loops: CDR1 MGHRA, CDR2 YSYEKL. In nucleotides, the CDR3 is TGCGCCAGCAGCCAAGACTGGACTGAAGCTTTCTTT. As protein: CASSQDWTEAFF.

The chain recombines TRBV12-3 or TRBV12-4 with TRBJ2-5; no clear D. This CDR3 is built from 12 residues. Trimming cost V 2 bases and J 0 bases, with 1 base left between them. The CDR3 spells CASSLHQETQYF. The CDR3 DNA reads TGTGCCAGCAGTTTACACCAAGAGACCCAGTACTTC.

This chain links TRBV27 with TRBJ2-2; 8 bases line up with TRBD1. V was pared by 4 bases and J by 1 base, with 8 bases of the junction left unmatched. The germline V gene encodes CDR1 MNHEY and CDR2 SMNVEV (reference sequence). The CDR3 is 17 residues long. CDR3 DNA: TGTGCCAGCAGTTCATACGACGGGACAGGGAACACCGGGGAGCTGTTTTTT. This gives the protein CASSSYDGTGNTGELFF.

The sample holds one count of this clonotype. The chain carries TRBV6-1 and TRBJ1-5, with 11 bases that match TRBD1. Unmatched junction bases numbered 20, after V lost 6 bases and J lost 7 bases. The CDR3 extends over 19 amino acids. In germline, CDR1 is MNHNS, CDR2 SASEGT. DNA of the CDR3: TGTGCCAGCAGGTCCTTCCCCGGACAGGGGGCGTATGGCGACCAGCCCCAGCATTTT. Encoded protein: CASRSFPGQGAYGDQPQHF.

This clonotype was observed once. The chain carries TRBV6-5 and TRBJ2-2; TRBD1 might be the D (5 bases). There are 14 residues in the CDR3. V was shortened by 5 bases and J by 3 bases, with 10 bases between the two germline ends. Germline V gives CDR1 MNHEY, CDR2 SVGAGI. The CDR3 bases are TGTGCCAGCAGTCAAGACAGCTACACCGGGGAGCTGTTTTTT. Its protein product is CASSQDSYTGELFF.

V gene TRBV7-9 combines with J gene TRBJ2-5; unclear D gene. The CDR3 covers 15 residues. Between the trimmed V and J ends, which lost 2 bases and 5 bases, there was a span of 15 bases. From germline, CDR1 is SEHNR and CDR2 FQNEAQ (reference sequence). The CDR3 sequence: CASSLYPGLEETQYF. The CDR3 coding sequence is TGTGCCAGCAGCTTATATCCGGGTTTGGAGGAGACCCAGTACTTC.

In this sample, this clonotype turned up once. The V gene is TRBV12-3 or TRBV12-4, the J gene TRBJ2-7; perhaps D is TRBD1 or TRBD2 (5 bases each). CDR3 length: 13 amino acids. V lost 6 bases, J lost 4 bases, and 13 bases lay in between. The CDR3, as DNA: TGTGCCAGCAGCCAAGGGGACGGTTACGAGCAGTACGTC. Residues: CASSQGDGYEQYV.

V is TRBV4-3 and J is TRBJ2-1, with D possibly being TRBD2 (5 bases). This CDR3 spans 13 amino acids. The germline V gene encodes CDR1 LGHNA and CDR2 YSLEER. The V and J ends lost 3 bases and 9 bases respectively, with 12 bases between them. CDR3 region: CASSHTTAGEQFF. The CDR3 DNA reads as TGCGCCAGCAGCCACACGACGGCGGGTGAGCAGTTCTTC.

The chain carries TRBV29-1 and TRBJ1-1; D is undetermined. Trimming removed 2 bases from V and 1 base from J, with 5 bases in between. The CDR3 contains 12 residues. CDR1 is SQVTM and CDR2 is ANQGSEA in the germline V gene. The CDR3 region has the DNA TGCAGCGTTGAACCGGGGAACACTGAAGCTTTCTTT. Its translation is CSVEPGNTEAFF.

The CDR3: CASSLEQGNYGYTF. The CDR3 nucleotides are TGCGCCAGCAGCTTGGAGCAGGGCAACTATGGCTACACCTTC. The chain carries TRBV5-1 and TRBJ1-2; D is perhaps TRBD1 (5 bases). Germline assignment: CDR1 SGHRS and CDR2 YFSETQ. There are 14 residues in the CDR3. V was shortened by 0 bases and J by 2 bases, with 8 bases between the two germline ends.

Note on this clonotype: One end of the junction does not line up with germline, which may come from a read error. This chain's CDR3 is CASSSQETRYF. CDR3 in DNA: TGTGCCAGCAGCTCACAGGAGACCCGGTACTTC. V gene TRBV13 combines with J gene TRBJ2-5; the D gene is possibly TRBD1 (5 bases). CDR3 length: 11 residues. Germline CDR1 and CDR2: PRHDT and FYEKMQ (reference sequence).

The CDR3 DNA reads TGTGCCAGCAGTTCGCTAGCAGATACGCAGTATTTT. Residues: CASSSLADTQYF. This chain joins TRBV12-3 or TRBV12-4 and TRBJ2-3; D uncertain. There are 12 residues in the CDR3. Trimming took off 4 bases at V and 4 bases at J, with 6 bases between the two ends.

The gene calls are TRBV11-2 and TRBJ2-7; D unresolved. The CDR3 spans 11 residues. Between the trimmed V and J ends, which lost 3 bases and 6 bases, there was a span of 6 bases. CDR1 is SGHAT, CDR2 FQNNGV, per germline. Here the CDR3 DNA reads TGTGCCAGCAGCTTTATTGGCGAGCAGTACTTC. Amino acids: CASSFIGEQYF.

In this sample, this clonotype turned up once. The chain links TRBV13 to TRBJ1-5; TRBD1 matches at 11 bases. The germline CDR1 and CDR2 sequences are PRHDT and FYEKMQ (reference sequence). The CDR3 consists of 15 residues. V shed 8 bases, J shed 7 bases, and the junction held 10 bases outside the gene matches. The CDR3 here is CASGMYGQGAQPQHF. In DNA form, the CDR3 reads TGTGCCAGCGGAATGTATGGACAGGGGGCGCAGCCCCAGCATTTT. Full variable domain (rest looked up from reference TRBV13 and TRBJ1-5): AAGVIQSPRHLIKEKRETATLKCYPIPRHDTVYWYQQGPGQDPQFLISFYEKMQSDKGSIPDRFSAQQFSDYHSELNMSSLELGDSALYFCASGMYGQGAQPQHFGDGTRLSIL.

The chain employs TRBV18 and TRBJ2-6, with unresolved D. The CDR3 is made up of 15 amino acids. The ends were cut back, 0 bases at V and 2 bases at J, with 5 bases in the middle. The germline V gene encodes CDR1 KGHSH and CDR2 LQKENI. The CDR3 loop is CASSPPAAGANVLTF. CDR3 DNA sequence: TGTGCCAGCTCACCACCGGCTGCTGGGGCCAACGTCCTGACTTTC.